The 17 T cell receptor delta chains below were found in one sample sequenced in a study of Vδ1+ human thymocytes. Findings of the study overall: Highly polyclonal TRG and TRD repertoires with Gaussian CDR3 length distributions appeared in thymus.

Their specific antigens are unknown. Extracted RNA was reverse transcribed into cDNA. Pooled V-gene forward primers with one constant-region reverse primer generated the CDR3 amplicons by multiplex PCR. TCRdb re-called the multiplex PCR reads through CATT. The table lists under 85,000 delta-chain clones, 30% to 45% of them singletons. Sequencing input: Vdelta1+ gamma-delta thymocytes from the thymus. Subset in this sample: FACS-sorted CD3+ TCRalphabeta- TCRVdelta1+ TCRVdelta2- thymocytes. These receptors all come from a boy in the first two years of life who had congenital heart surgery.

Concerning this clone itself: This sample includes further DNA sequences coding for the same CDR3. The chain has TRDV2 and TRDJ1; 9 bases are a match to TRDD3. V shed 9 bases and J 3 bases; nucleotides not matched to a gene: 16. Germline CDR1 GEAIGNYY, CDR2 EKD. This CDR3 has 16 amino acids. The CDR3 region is CATLWGILAGSDKLIF. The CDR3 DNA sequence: TGTGCCACCCTCTGGGGGATCCTAGCCGGTTCCGATAAACTCATCTTT.

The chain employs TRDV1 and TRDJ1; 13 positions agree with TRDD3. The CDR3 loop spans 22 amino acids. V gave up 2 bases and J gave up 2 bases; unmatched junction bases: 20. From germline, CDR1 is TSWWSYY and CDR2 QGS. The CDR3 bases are TGTGCTCTTGGGGAATATCTTCCCAAGACGTACTGGGGGATACGCCGGACCGATAAACTCATCTTT. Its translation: CALGEYLPKTYWGIRRTDKLIF.

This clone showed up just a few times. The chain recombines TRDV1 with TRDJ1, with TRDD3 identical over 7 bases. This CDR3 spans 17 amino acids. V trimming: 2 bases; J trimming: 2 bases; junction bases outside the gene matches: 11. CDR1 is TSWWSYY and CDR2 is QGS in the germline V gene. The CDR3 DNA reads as TGTGCTCTTGGGGAAGTCTCCCTCTCTGGGGGTACCGATAAACTCATCTTT. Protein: CALGEVSLSGGTDKLIF.

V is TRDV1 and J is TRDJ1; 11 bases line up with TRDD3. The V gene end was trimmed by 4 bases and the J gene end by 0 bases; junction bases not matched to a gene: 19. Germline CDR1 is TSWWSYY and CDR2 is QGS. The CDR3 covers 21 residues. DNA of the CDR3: TGTGCTCTTGGGGGCCTCGTTCCCTGGGGGATACCCATCTGGTACACCGATAAACTCATCTTT. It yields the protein CALGGLVPWGIPIWYTDKLIF.

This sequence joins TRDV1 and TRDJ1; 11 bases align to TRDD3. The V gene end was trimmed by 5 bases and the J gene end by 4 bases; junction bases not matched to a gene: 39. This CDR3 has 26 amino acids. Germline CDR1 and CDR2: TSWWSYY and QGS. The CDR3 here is CALGLQLTNPKTSTRGLGDTHDKLIF. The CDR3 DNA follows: TGTGCTCTTGGGCTGCAACTCACCAACCCAAAGACTTCAACCCGGGGCTTGGGGGATACGCACGATAAACTCATCTTT.

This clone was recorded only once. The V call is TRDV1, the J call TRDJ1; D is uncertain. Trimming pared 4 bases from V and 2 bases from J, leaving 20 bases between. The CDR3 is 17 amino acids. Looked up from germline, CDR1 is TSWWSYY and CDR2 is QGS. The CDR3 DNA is TGTGCTCTTGGGGCCCTGTTCCCCGGCGAGAAAACCGATAAACTCATCTTT. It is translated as CALGALFPGEKTDKLIF.

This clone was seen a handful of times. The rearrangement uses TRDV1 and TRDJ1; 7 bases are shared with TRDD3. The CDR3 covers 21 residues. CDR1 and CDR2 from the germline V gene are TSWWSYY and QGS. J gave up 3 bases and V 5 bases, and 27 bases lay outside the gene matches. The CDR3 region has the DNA TGTGCTCTTGGGAAACGTACCCTACTCACCCAGTACTGGGGACGTTCCGATAAACTCATCTTT. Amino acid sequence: CALGKRTLLTQYWGRSDKLIF.

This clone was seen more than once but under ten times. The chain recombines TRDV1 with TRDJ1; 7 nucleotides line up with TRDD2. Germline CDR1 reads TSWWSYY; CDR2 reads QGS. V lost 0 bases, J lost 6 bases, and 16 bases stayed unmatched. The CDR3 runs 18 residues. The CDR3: CALGELHCFLKGVNKLIF. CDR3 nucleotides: TGTGCTCTTGGGGAACTACATTGCTTCCTAAAAGGGGTAAATAAACTCATCTTT.

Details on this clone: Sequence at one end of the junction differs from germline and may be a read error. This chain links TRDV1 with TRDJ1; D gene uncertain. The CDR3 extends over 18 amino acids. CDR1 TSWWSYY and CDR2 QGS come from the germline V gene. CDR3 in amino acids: CALGKLFPGVMGTGNLIF. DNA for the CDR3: TGTGCTCTTGGGAAACTTTTTCCAGGCGTAATGGGAACCGGTAACCTCATCTTT.

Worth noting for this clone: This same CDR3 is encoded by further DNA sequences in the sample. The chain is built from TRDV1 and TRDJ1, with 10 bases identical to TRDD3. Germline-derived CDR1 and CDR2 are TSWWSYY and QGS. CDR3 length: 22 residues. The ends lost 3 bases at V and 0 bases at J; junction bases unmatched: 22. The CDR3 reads CALGDRPSSLLGDLKYTDKLIF. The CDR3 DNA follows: TGTGCTCTTGGGGATCGACCTTCCTCCTTACTGGGGGATCTCAAGTACACCGATAAACTCATCTTT.

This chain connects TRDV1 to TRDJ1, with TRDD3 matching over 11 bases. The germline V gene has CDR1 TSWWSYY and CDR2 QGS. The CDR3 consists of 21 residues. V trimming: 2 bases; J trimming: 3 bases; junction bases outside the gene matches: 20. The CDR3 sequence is CALGEVRRHFDGGYGADKLIF. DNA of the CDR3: TGTGCTCTTGGGGAAGTACGACGGCACTTTGATGGGGGATACGGCGCCGATAAACTCATCTTT.

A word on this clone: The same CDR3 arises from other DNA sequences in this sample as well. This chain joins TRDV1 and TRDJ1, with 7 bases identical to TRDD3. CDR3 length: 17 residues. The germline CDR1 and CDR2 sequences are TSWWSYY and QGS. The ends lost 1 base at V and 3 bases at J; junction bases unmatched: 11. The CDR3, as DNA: TGTGCTCTTGGGGAACCCTTTGGGGGGATGGTGGCCGATAAACTCATCTTT. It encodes CALGEPFGGMVADKLIF.

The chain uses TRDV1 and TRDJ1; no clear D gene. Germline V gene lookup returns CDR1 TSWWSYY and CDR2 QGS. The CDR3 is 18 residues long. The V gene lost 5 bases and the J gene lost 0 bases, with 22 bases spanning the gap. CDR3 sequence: CALGQGPFLDAYTDKLIF. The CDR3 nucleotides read TGTGCTCTTGGGCAAGGCCCGTTTCTAGACGCGTACACCGATAAACTCATCTTT.

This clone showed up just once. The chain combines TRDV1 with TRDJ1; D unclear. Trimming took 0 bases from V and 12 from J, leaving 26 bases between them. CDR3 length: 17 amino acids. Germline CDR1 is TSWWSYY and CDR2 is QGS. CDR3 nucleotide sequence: TGTGCTCTTGGGGAACTCCTCTACAACGGTGCTGTAGTAATATTCATCTTT. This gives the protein CALGELLYNGAVVIFIF.

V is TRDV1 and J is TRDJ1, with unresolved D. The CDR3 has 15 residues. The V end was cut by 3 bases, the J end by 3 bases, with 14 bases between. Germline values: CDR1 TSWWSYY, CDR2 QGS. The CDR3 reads CALGDSPGRADKLIF. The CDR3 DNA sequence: TGTGCTCTTGGGGATTCCCCCGGTAGGGCCGATAAACTCATCTTT.

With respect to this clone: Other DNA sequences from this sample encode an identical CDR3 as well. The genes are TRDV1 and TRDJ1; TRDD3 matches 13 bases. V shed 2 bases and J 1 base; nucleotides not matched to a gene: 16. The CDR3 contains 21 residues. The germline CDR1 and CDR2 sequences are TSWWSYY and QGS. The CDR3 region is CALGEKVGLGDTRWLTDKLIF. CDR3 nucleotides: TGTGCTCTTGGGGAAAAAGTGGGACTGGGGGATACGCGCTGGCTCACCGATAAACTCATCTTT.

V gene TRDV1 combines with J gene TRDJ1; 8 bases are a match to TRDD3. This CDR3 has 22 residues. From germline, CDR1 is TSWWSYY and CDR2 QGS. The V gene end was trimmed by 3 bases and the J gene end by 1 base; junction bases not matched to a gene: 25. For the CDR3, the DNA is TGTGCTCTTGGGGAGAGTTCCCCTATTCCCTACTGGGGGCCCCGTGGCACCGATAAACTCATCTTT. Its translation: CALGESSPIPYWGPRGTDKLIF.